The clone carrying this T cell receptor beta chain was observed once. A junction boundary mismatches the germline segment, possibly from a read error. This sample is part of a study of type 1 and type 2 diabetes patients. PCR was run on genomic DNA. Multiplex PCR with 30 forward and 13 reverse primers amplified the TCR beta CDR3. Each CDR3 protein is one row after TCRdb ran MiXCR on the multiplex PCR reads. The profile shows fewer than 300,000 distinct CDR3 sequences, roughly 50% of them singletons. The CDR3 has 18 amino acids. Germline CDR1 reads SGHTA; CDR2 reads FQGTGA. Sample: peripheral blood mononuclear cells (PBMCs). The V call is TRBV7-3, the J call TRBJ1-6, with D hard to call. This receptor was obtained from a man aged 18 to 30 with type 2 diabetes. Written as DNA, the CDR3 is TGCGCCAGCAGCCAAGATGACGGGGATCGGTCCTATAATTCACCCCTCCACTTT. Its translation: CASSQDDGDRSYNSPLHF. The variable domain in full, completed from reference TRBV7-3 and TRBJ1-6, reads GAGVSQTPSNKVTEKGKYVELRCDPISGHTALYWYRQSLGQGPEFLIYFQGTGAADDSGLPNDRFFAVRPEGSVSTLKIQRTERGDSAVYLCASSQDDGDRSYNSPLHFGNGTRLTVT.